These T cell receptor beta chains were read from a single sample in a study of blood T cell repertoires in COVID-19. Clones were read by immunoSEQ multiplex PCR, and TCRdb kept only the in-frame ones, dropping some. The sample lists about 250,000 clones, 82% occurring once. What was sequenced was peripheral blood. These receptors originate from an elderly woman with active or convalescent COVID-19. CDR3s include the opening cysteine and the closing phenylalanine or tryptophan. The D gene is left open where the match is weak. Rows give clone size only sometimes, using once, few, many, or a class for an expanded clone.

>NA|TRBV18|TRBJ1-1|NA
CASSPHSHTEAFF
TGTGCCAGCTCACCCCACTCCCACACTGAAGCTTTCTTT
>TRBD2|TRBV12-3/TRBV12-4|TRBJ2-7|NA
CASSRGGEQYF
TGTGCCAGCAGTCGCGGGGGCGAGCAGTACTTC
>NA|TRBV6-7|TRBJ2-7|NA
CASSLVDKFSYEQYF
TGTGCCAGCAGTTTAGTTGACAAATTCTCCTACGAGCAGTACTTC
>TRBD1|TRBV6-6|TRBJ1-6|NA
CASSQTGYNSPLHF
TGTGCCAGCAGTCAGACAGGGTATAATTCACCCCTCCACTTT
>NA|TRBV30|TRBJ1-2|NA
CAWSRAGNGYTF
TGTGCCTGGAGTAGGGCGGGAAATGGCTACACCTTC
>TRBD1|TRBV18|TRBJ1-5|few
CASSPTGGYSNQPQHF
TGTGCCAGCTCACCGACAGGGGGCTATAGCAATCAGCCCCAGCATTTT
>TRBD1|TRBV6-2/TRBV6-3|TRBJ1-5|few
CASSPRGPNQPQHF
TGTGCCAGCAGTCCCAGGGGGCCGAATCAGCCCCAGCATTTT
>NA|TRBV11-3|TRBJ2-3|NA
CASSPGGISTDTQYF
TGTGCCAGCAGCCCCGGGGGTATAAGCACAGATACGCAGTATTTT
>NA|TRBV11-3|TRBJ2-1|once
CASSPPRSYNEQFF
TGTGCCAGCAGCCCCCCCCGGTCCTACAATGAGCAGTTCTTC
>TRBD1|TRBV4-1|TRBJ2-6|NA
CASSQPDRRSGANVLTF
TGCGCCAGCAGCCAGCCGGACAGGAGATCTGGGGCCAACGTCCTGACTTTC
>NA|TRBV5-1|TRBJ1-1|NA
CASIPTGTTEAFF
TGCGCCAGCATCCCGACAGGTACGACTGAAGCTTTCTTT
>NA|TRBV3-1/TRBV3-2|TRBJ1-1|few
CASSQDTLKAFF
TGTGCCAGCAGCCAAGATACCCTAAAAGCTTTCTTT
>TRBD1|TRBV2|TRBJ1-5|once
CASSYGQGGQPQHF
TGTGCCAGCAGTTACGGACAGGGAGGTCAGCCCCAGCATTTT
>NA|TRBV20-1|TRBJ1-6|once
CSASADSSYNSPLHF
TGCAGTGCTAGTGCGGACAGCTCATATAATTCACCCCTCCACTTT
>TRBD1|TRBV2|TRBJ2-3|NA
CAIQTGVSTDTQYF
TGTGCCATCCAGACAGGGGTCAGCACAGATACGCAGTATTTT
>TRBD1|TRBV5-6|TRBJ1-1|NA
CASSSLQGALSEAFF
TGTGCCAGCAGCTCCCTGCAGGGGGCGTTATCTGAAGCTTTCTTT
>TRBD1|TRBV19|TRBJ2-7|NA
CASTPGTGQLGQYF
TGTGCCAGTACTCCCGGGACAGGGCAACTGGGGCAGTACTTC